This T cell receptor (beta chain) was sequenced during a study of T cell responses to AZD1222 COVID-19 vaccine. Study observations and caveats: The study found Spike-specific TCR breadth and depth rose after two AZD1222 doses. Only a handful of AZD1222 recipients were seropositive at baseline. Without day 14 samples, only post-peak T cell repertoires were studied.

Regarding this clone: What it binds is not known.

Second-dose recipients at about 4 or about 12 weeks were treated as one pooled group. This table comes from immunoSEQ multiplex PCR, and its TCRdb copy is limited to in-frame clones, with some not included. Of about 160,000 clones in the sample, around 90% were seen once. V shed 5 bases and J 5 bases; nucleotides not matched to a gene: 8. From germline, CDR1 is SNHLY and CDR2 FYNNEI. The length of the CDR3 is 15 residues. Sequencing was performed on peripheral blood, taken 28 days after the second AZD1222 dose. The chain uses TRBV2 and TRBJ2-5, with 10 bases that match TRBD2. The source of this sequence is an adult who received the AZD1222 COVID-19 vaccine. The CDR3: CASSRERGGRETQYF. CDR3 nucleotide sequence: TGTGCCAGCAGTCGCGAGCGGGGGGGCCGGGAGACCCAGTACTTC.